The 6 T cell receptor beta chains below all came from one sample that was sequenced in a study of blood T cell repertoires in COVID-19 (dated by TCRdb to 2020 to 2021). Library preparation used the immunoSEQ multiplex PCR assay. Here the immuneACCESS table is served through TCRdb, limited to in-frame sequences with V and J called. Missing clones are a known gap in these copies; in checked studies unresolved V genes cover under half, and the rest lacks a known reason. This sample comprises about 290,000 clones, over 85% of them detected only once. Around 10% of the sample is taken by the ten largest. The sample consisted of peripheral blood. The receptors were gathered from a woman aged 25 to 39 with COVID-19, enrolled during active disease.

The CDR3 is CASSLRARGPNNNEQFF. CDR3 bases: TGCGCCAGCAGCTTGCGGGCACGGGGTCCAAATAACAATGAGCAGTTCTTC. This chain joins TRBV5-1 and TRBJ2-1; D is perhaps TRBD2 (5 bases). In germline, CDR1 is SGHRS, CDR2 YFSETQ. V was shortened by 1 base and J by 5 bases, with 19 bases between the two germline ends. This CDR3 comprises 17 residues. Together with reference TRBV5-1 and TRBJ2-1, the CDR3 gives the full variable domain: KAGVTQTPRYLIKTRGQQVTLSCSPISGHRSVSWYQQTPGQGLQFLFEYFSETQRNKGNFPGRFSGRQFSNSRSEMNVSTLELGDSALYLCASSLRARGPNNNEQFFGPGTRLTVL.

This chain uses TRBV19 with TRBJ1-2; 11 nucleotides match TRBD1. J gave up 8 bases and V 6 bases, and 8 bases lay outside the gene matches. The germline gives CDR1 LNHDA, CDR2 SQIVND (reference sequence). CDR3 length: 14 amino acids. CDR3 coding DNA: TGTGCCAGTAGAGGACAGGGGGCTTTTGGAGGCTACACCTTC. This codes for CASRGQGAFGGYTF.

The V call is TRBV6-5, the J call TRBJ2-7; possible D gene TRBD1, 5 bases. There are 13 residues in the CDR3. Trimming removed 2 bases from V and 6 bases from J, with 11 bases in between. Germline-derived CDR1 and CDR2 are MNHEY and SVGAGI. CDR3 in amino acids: CASSYNSQGEQYF. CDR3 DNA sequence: TGTGCCAGCAGTTACAACAGTCAGGGCGAGCAGTACTTC.

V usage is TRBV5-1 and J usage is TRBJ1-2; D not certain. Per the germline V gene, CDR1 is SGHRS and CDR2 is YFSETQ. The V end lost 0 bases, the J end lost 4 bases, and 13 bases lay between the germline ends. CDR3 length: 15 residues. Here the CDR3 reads CASSLAVQVSYGYTF. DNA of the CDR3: TGCGCCAGCAGCTTGGCCGTCCAGGTTTCCTATGGCTACACCTTC.

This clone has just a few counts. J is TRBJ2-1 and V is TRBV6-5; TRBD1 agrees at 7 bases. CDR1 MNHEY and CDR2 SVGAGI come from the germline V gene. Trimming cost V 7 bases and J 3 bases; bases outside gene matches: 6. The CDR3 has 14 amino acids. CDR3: CASTLGQDYNEQFF. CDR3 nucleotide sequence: TGTGCCAGCACTCTAGGACAGGACTACAATGAGCAGTTCTTC.

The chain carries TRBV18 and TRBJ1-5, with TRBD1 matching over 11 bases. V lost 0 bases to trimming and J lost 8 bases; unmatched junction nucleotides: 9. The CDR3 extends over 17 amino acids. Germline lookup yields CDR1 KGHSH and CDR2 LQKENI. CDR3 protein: CASSPPLGQGARKPQHF. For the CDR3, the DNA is TGTGCCAGCTCACCACCATTAGGACAGGGGGCGAGGAAGCCCCAGCATTTT. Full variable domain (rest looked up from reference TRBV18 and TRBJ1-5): NAGVMQNPRHLVRRRGQEARLRCSPMKGHSHVYWYRQLPEEGLKFMVYLQKENIIDESGMPKERFSAEFPKEGPSILRIQQVVRGDSAAYFCASSPPLGQGARKPQHFGDGTRLSIL.